This T cell receptor (beta chain) was sequenced in a study of blood T cell repertoires in COVID-19. This CDR3 has 12 amino acids. CDR1 is SNHLY and CDR2 is FYNNEI in the germline V gene. With regard to this clone: At one boundary the junction diverges from the germline segment, which might be a read error.

Sequencing used immunoSEQ multiplex PCR; TCRdb keeps in-frame clones, though not all of them. Of about 270,000 clones in the sample, roughly 91% are singletons; the top ten hold under 2.5%. This sequence originates from a woman aged 55-69 years in a cohort exposed to, infected with or recovered from COVID-19 (not recorded which). The source material was PBMCs or T cells enriched from blood (not recorded which). V usage is TRBV2 and J usage is TRBJ1-6; D gene ambiguous. CDR3 loop: CASREDSSPLHF. The CDR3 region has the DNA TGTGCCAGCAGGGAAGATAGTTCACCCCTCCACTTT.